The rows below give T cell receptor beta chains drawn from one sample of a study of T cells in localized non-small cell lung cancer. Clones were read by immunoSEQ multiplex PCR, and TCRdb kept only the in-frame ones, dropping some. This sample yields around 30,000 clones, of which 90% to 95% are seen a single time; 0.73% belongs to the top ten. The sequencing used peripheral blood, collected before any cancer treatment. The receptors come from a woman between 35 and 70 years old with stage I lung adenocarcinoma. The CDR3 runs from the conserved cysteine through the conserved F or W. The D gene is left open where the match is weak.

.,TRBV19,TRBJ1-5,15,CASSIGGGNYQPQHF
.,TRBV7-8,TRBJ1-2,13,CASRYVGASGYTF
.,TRBV6-1,TRBJ2-4,17,CASSDPMGSGAKNIQYF
TRBD1,TRBV6-5,TRBJ1-4,15,CASSTEDRGRDKLFF
.,TRBV25-1,TRBJ2-5,11,CATRLDETQYF
.,TRBV25-1,TRBJ2-1,15,CASSTSTGLPGEQFF
.,TRBV10-3,TRBJ1-3,13,CAIAGVAGNTIYF
.,TRBV28,TRBJ2-6,17,CASSSHLGGTGANVLTF
.,TRBV7-8,TRBJ1-5,14,CASSLGKENQPQHF
.,TRBV5-1,TRBJ2-3,16,CASSSPGQSITDTQYF
.,TRBV7-2,TRBJ1-3,15,CASSPRQKAGNTIYF
.,TRBV7-9,TRBJ1-1,14,CASSFPQGNTEAFF
.,TRBV14,TRBJ2-3,14,CASSQLVETDTQYF
.,TRBV10-3,TRBJ2-7,13,CAISATAIYEQYF
.,TRBV19,TRBJ2-6,13,CASSDTGANVLTF
.,TRBV27,TRBJ1-2,14,CASSLDEGNYGYTF
TRBD1,TRBV6-5,TRBJ1-5,13,CASSNLDRGYKHF
.,TRBV20-1,TRBJ1-1,11,CSTYPWTEAFF